These 24 T cell receptor beta chains share one sample of origin, sequenced in a study of blood T cells in healthy people across ages. A second PCR, run for about 7 to 11 cycles, used a sample-barcoded 5' primer plus a J-beta primer mix. One entry per CDR3 protein results from TCRdb running MiXCR on the 5' RACE reads. This sample carries approximately 600,000 distinct CDR3 sequences, 58% of them seen once, and the ten largest clones take roughly 34%. Sequencing was performed on blood. The receptors derive from a man aged 55 to 70 in good health.

J is TRBJ2-3 and V is TRBV5-1, with TRBD1 matching 9 bases. The length of the CDR3 is 15 residues. Germline CDR1 reads SGHRS; CDR2 reads YFSETQ. V was clipped by 4 bases and J by 3 bases; unmatched bases: 6. DNA for the CDR3: TGCGCCAGCAGCAAGAGGACAGGGGAAACAGATACGCAGTATTTT. This encodes CASSKRTGETDTQYF.

The rearrangement joins TRBV12-3 or TRBV12-4 to TRBJ1-5; 8 bases agree with TRBD1. J gave up 6 bases and V 3 bases, and 7 bases lay outside the gene matches. CDR3 length: 15 residues. The CDR3 is CASSFGQGGGQPQHF. CDR3 bases: TGTGCCAGCAGTTTCGGACAGGGTGGTGGTCAGCCCCAGCATTTT.

The chain links TRBV20-1 to TRBJ2-7; D possibly corresponds to TRBD1 (6 bases). V lost 4 bases to trimming and J lost 6 bases, with 19 bases between them. Germline loops: CDR1 DFQATT, CDR2 SNEGSKA (reference sequence). There are 14 residues in the CDR3. The CDR3 DNA reads TGCAGTGCTATCCCGGACAGCCGCTATTCCGAGCAGTACTTC. This sequence encodes CSAIPDSRYSEQYF.

For the CDR3, the DNA is TGCGCCAGCAGCTTCAGGGAAGCTAACTATGGCTACACCTTC. It codes for CASSFREANYGYTF. V and J are TRBV5-1 and TRBJ1-2; D possibly corresponds to TRBD1 (5 bases). The CDR3 is made up of 14 amino acids. Germline CDR1 reads SGHRS; CDR2 reads YFSETQ. The V end was cut by 2 bases, the J end by 0 bases, with 8 bases between.

This clonotype came up a few times. V and J are TRBV29-1 and TRBJ2-2; D might be TRBD1 (5 bases). V lost 6 bases and J 4 bases, leaving 12 bases between the germline ends. This CDR3 comprises 13 residues. Germline values: CDR1 SQVTM, CDR2 ANQGSEA. The CDR3 region has the DNA TGCAGCGTGCACCTTAGGGGCACCGGGGAGCTGTTTTTT. Residues: CSVHLRGTGELFF.

The V gene is TRBV6-2 or TRBV6-3, the J gene TRBJ1-2; tentative D call: TRBD1 (6 bases). Trimming cost V 4 bases and J 2 bases, with 11 bases left between them. Germline values: CDR1 MNHEY, CDR2 SVGEGT. This CDR3 comprises 14 residues. The CDR3 bases are TGTGCCAGCAGTTTAACCCAGGGGAACTATGGCTACACCTTC. Its translation: CASSLTQGNYGYTF.

With respect to this clonotype: Compared with germline, one end of the junction differs, possibly owing to a read error. The chain carries TRBV12-3 or TRBV12-4 and TRBJ1-1; no reliable D call. The CDR3 contains 14 residues. The CDR3 protein is CVSSLAPKTAEAFF. CDR3 nucleotide sequence: TGTGTCAGCAGTTTAGCGCCAAAAACCGCTGAAGCTTTCTTT.

The V and J genes are TRBV6-5 and TRBJ1-2; maybe TRBD1 (6 bases). Looked up from germline, CDR1 is MNHEY and CDR2 is SVGAGI. This CDR3 is built from 12 residues. Trimming took 8 bases from V and 2 from J, leaving 9 bases between them. The CDR3 spells CASRTANYGYTF. For the CDR3, the DNA is TGTGCCAGCCGGACAGCCAACTATGGCTACACCTTC.

This chain joins TRBV7-9 and TRBJ2-1; the D gene is possibly TRBD2 (5 bases). The CDR3 is made up of 15 amino acids. V lost 7 bases and J lost 2, with 15 bases in between. The germline gives CDR1 SEHNR, CDR2 FQNEAQ (reference sequence). CDR3 loop: CASISPGRTYNEQFF. The CDR3 nucleotides are TGTGCCAGCATCTCGCCGGGGAGAACCTACAATGAGCAGTTCTTC.

This rearrangement joins TRBV23-1 to TRBJ2-5, with TRBD1 matching 10 bases. Judging by the DNA end, TRBJ2-7 fits better; the J call may be wrong. Being an ORF, TRBV23-1 has a function that is uncertain. The CDR3 extends over 11 amino acids. CDR3 nucleotide sequence: TGCGCCAGCGGGACAGGGGACGAGCAGTACTTC. It is translated as CASGTGDEQYF.

The chain combines TRBV6-5 with TRBJ1-6, with D unclear. Trimming removed 0 bases from V and 4 bases from J, with 10 bases in between. This CDR3 is built from 16 residues. Germline V gene lookup returns CDR1 MNHEY and CDR2 SVGAGI. The DNA for the CDR3 is TGTGCCAGCAGTTACTCGATTGGGCATTATAATTCACCCCTCCACTTT. This sequence encodes CASSYSIGHYNSPLHF.

The V gene is TRBV6-5, the J gene TRBJ2-3; a possible D gene is TRBD2 (5 bases). Germline CDR1 is MNHEY and CDR2 is SVGAGI. CDR3 length equals 15 residues. Trimming shortened V by 6 bases and J by 3 bases, and 16 bases separated the two germline ends. CDR3 protein: CASSSGMIWTDTQYF. CDR3 nucleotides: TGTGCCAGCAGCTCCGGGATGATCTGGACAGATACGCAGTATTTT.

The genes are TRBV20-1 and TRBJ1-5; 7 nucleotides match TRBD1. CDR3 length: 12 amino acids. The germline gives CDR1 DFQATT, CDR2 SNEGSKA (reference sequence). Trimming at V came to 7 bases and at J to 6 bases, leaving 6 bases not matched to a gene. The CDR3 loop is CSVTGWAQPQHF. CDR3 sequence (DNA): TGCAGTGTGACAGGGTGGGCTCAGCCCCAGCATTTT.

The rearrangement joins TRBV3-1 to TRBJ1-2, with D maybe TRBD1 (6 bases). V lost 0 bases and J 11 bases, leaving 10 bases between the germline ends. This CDR3 has 12 residues. CDR1 and CDR2 (germline): LGHDT, YNNKEL (reference sequence). The CDR3 region is CASSQDDRRYTF. CDR3 DNA: TGTGCCAGCAGCCAAGATGACAGGCGGTACACCTTC.

V gene TRBV2 combines with J gene TRBJ2-5; TRBD1 agrees at 9 bases. The V segment lost 4 bases and the J segment 5 bases; nucleotides outside the gene matches: 2. Looked up from germline, CDR1 is SNHLY and CDR2 is FYNNEI. The CDR3 runs to 13 residues. DNA of the CDR3: TGTGCCAGCAGTGGGACAGGGGATGAGACCCAGTACTTC. This gives the protein CASSGTGDETQYF.

This chain uses TRBV20-1 with TRBJ2-5; 8 positions agree with TRBD2. The V gene end was trimmed by 5 bases and the J gene end by 5 bases; junction bases not matched to a gene: 7. The CDR3 loop spans 13 amino acids. Germline lookup yields CDR1 DFQATT and CDR2 SNEGSKA (reference sequence). CDR3 in DNA: TGCAGTGCTCCGGGGGGGGCCCGGGAGACCCAGTACTTC. It encodes CSAPGGARETQYF.

A few counts support this clonotype. The rearrangement joins TRBV6-5 to TRBJ2-5; 7 positions match TRBD1. V lost 6 bases and J lost 5; bases outside the gene matches: 9. CDR1 and CDR2 from the germline V gene are MNHEY and SVGAGI. CDR3 length: 14 amino acids. The CDR3 loop reads CASSHNQGVETQYF. The CDR3 DNA is TGTGCCAGCAGCCACAACCAGGGGGTCGAGACCCAGTACTTC.

This clonotype has at least ten counts. The gene calls are TRBV20-1 and TRBJ2-7; TRBD1 agrees at 7 bases. V was pared by 1 base and J by 1 base, with 4 bases of the junction left unmatched. Per the germline V gene, CDR1 is DFQATT and CDR2 is SNEGSKA (reference sequence). This CDR3 is 14 amino acids long. Written as DNA, the CDR3 is TGCAGTGCTAGAGGGACAGGAACTTCCTACGAGCAGTACTTC. Residues: CSARGTGTSYEQYF.

This clonotype appeared a few times. The chain employs TRBV2 and TRBJ2-5, with a possible D match to TRBD1 (5 bases). V was shortened by 4 bases and J by 1 base, with 13 bases between the two germline ends. In germline, CDR1 is SNHLY, CDR2 FYNNEI. The CDR3 contains 15 residues. CDR3 protein: CASSVQGNPQETQYF. As DNA, the CDR3 is TGTGCCAGCAGTGTCCAGGGAAACCCCCAAGAGACCCAGTACTTC.

This clonotype was detected only a few times. The chain links TRBV5-1 to TRBJ2-7; D is uncertain. The CDR3 is made up of 14 amino acids. Trimming left V 2 bases short and J 3 bases short, with 12 bases between. Per the germline V gene, CDR1 is SGHRS and CDR2 is YFSETQ. DNA for the CDR3: TGCGCCAGCAGCTTAGAGGCTTTGGACTACGAGCAGTACTTC. As protein: CASSLEALDYEQYF.

The chain recombines TRBV2 with TRBJ2-7; D is unresolved. CDR1 is SNHLY and CDR2 is FYNNEI in the germline V gene. The CDR3 covers 13 residues. Trimming left V 7 bases short and J 2 bases short, with 12 bases between. CDR3 coding DNA: TGTGCCAGCAACAAGGGATCACCCTACGAGCAGTACTTC. It codes for CASNKGSPYEQYF.

V gene TRBV5-1 combines with J gene TRBJ1-2; D gene ambiguous. Germline CDR1 reads SGHRS; CDR2 reads YFSETQ. The CDR3 covers 16 residues. The V end was cut by 4 bases, the J end by 4 bases, with 20 bases between. The CDR3 loop reads CASSPSDGDGAYGYTF. The CDR3 DNA reads as TGCGCCAGCAGCCCTTCGGACGGCGATGGCGCCTATGGCTACACCTTC.

In the case of this clonotype: Being one base from a much bigger clone, this may be a read error. The CDR3 sequence: CASSVGGGPYNEQFF. For the CDR3, the DNA is TGTGCCAGCAGCGTAGGGGGGGGCCCCTACAATGAGCAGTTCTTC. The chain is built from TRBV9 and TRBJ2-1, with D possibly TRBD2 on 7 matching bases. The V gene lost 0 bases and the J gene lost 2 bases, with 9 bases spanning the gap. The CDR3 has 15 residues. Germline V lookup: CDR1 SGDLS, CDR2 YYNGEE.

Details on this clonotype: Mismatch with germline at one junction end may stem from a read error. The rearrangement uses TRBV20-1 and TRBJ2-7, with 10 bases identical to TRBD1. Germline CDR1 reads DFQATT; CDR2 reads SNEGSKA (reference sequence). The CDR3 is 13 residues long. The CDR3 sequence: CSARGLIQGQGFF. The CDR3 DNA is TGCAGTGCTAGAGGCTTGATCCAGGGACAGGGGTTCTTC.